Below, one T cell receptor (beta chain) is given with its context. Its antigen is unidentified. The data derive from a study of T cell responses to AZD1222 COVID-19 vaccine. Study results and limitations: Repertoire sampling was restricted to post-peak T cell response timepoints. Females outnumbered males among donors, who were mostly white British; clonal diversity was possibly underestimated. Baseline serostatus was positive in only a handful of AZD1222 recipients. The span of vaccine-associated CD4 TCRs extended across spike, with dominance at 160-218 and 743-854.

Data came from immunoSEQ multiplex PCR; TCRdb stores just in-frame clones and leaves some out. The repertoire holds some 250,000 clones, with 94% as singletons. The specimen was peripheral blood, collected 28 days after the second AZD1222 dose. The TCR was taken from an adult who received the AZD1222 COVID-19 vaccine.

In nucleotides, the CDR3 is TGCGCCAGCAGCTGGACTGAGGGGAGCTCCTATAATTCACCCCTCCACTTT. Protein product: CASSWTEGSSYNSPLHF. This chain uses TRBV5-1 with TRBJ1-6, with D possibly being TRBD1 (5 bases). This CDR3 region has 17 residues. The germline gives CDR1 SGHRS, CDR2 YFSETQ. Trimming removed 3 bases from V and 0 bases from J, with 13 bases in between. The whole variable domain, remainder taken from reference TRBV5-1 and TRBJ1-6, is KAGVTQTPRYLIKTRGQQVTLSCSPISGHRSVSWYQQTPGQGLQFLFEYFSETQRNKGNFPGRFSGRQFSNSRSEMNVSTLELGDSALYLCASSWTEGSSYNSPLHFGNGTRLTVT.